This TCR beta chain is drawn from a study of cytomegalovirus exposure and HLA in healthy donors listed by TCRdb under 2017. Broadly, across the study: A later analysis indicated that the 130 or so validation repertoires were generated on the platform also employed for the 720 or so repertoires of the first cohort. The study was designed to test whether signatures of past pathogen exposure could be identified by cataloging public T cell receptors. Besides the first cohort of roughly 700 subjects, a separate validation cohort made up of 120 different subjects was used. High-throughput TCR immunosequencing, statistical association of individual TCRs with disease status, and machine learning were combined to predict cytomegalovirus infection status.

To note about this clone: Its antigen is not yet known. No much larger clonotype is one base removed from it; base qualities were not supplied.

V was cut back by 1 base and J by 0 bases, leaving a gap of 9 bases between them. Reading the germline V gene (reference sequence) gives CDR1 SEHNR and CDR2 FQNEAQ. The CDR3 runs 16 residues from the cysteine to the phenylalanine. Only the CDR3 part of the read is kept: 48 bases, read in frame from the first base. Overall study outcomes, separate from this receptor: All 130 or so repertoires were used to score co-occurrence in the validation cohort in a later analysis, because that analysis had no HLA typing for the cohort. Of the cluster scores, 85% to 95% were above 0 in a later analysis, which found that TCRs clustered in the first cohort also tended to co-occur in the 120 validation repertoires. The study gave a list of some 150 TCR beta chains associated with cytomegalovirus. Across donors, most TCR sequences were observed very rarely, whereas some public TCRs were present in many individuals. The classifier was reported to diagnose cytomegalovirus status with high specificity and sensitivity in both the original cohort and the validation cohort. The authors suggested that the approach could potentially be generalized to other disease states and immunological phenotypes. In vitro tests confirmed that a few of the cytomegalovirus-associated TCR beta chains recognize cytomegalovirus antigens.

Separate from the roughly 630-subject first cohort, the validation cohort of some 130 subjects was the group to which the donors belonged. Libraries were constructed by the immunoSEQ multiplex PCR assay. The paper's processing steps were these. A statistical classification framework was built for diagnosing cytomegalovirus status from the catalog of TCR beta chain sequences. TCRdb's version of the immuneACCESS table is confined to in-frame rearrangements and falls short of the full clone set. An unresolved V gene accounts for under half of the shortfall where checked; the remainder is of unknown origin. V, J and clone size are taken as reported in that table, and D and trimming were inferred from the DNA itself. This sample lists about 160,000 clones; roughly 95% were detected once. Approximately 0.97% of the sample belongs to the ten largest clones.

The sample was PBMCs. Recombination linked TRBV7-9 to TRBJ1-4; the D gene cannot be resolved reliably. The receptor was derived from a woman younger than 35 in good health and CMV-seronegative. The sequence in DNA is TGTGCCAGCAGCTTAGTAGGCGGGGCAACTAATGAAAAACTGTTTTTT. It translates to CASSLVGGATNEKLFF.